This TCR beta chain was captured in a study of OX40 agonist ivuxolimab in advanced cancers. This CDR3 contains 13 residues. CDR1 is ENHRY and CDR2 is SYGVKD in the germline V gene. The V and J ends lost 5 bases and 3 bases respectively, with 10 bases between them. Sequencing used immunoSEQ multiplex PCR; TCRdb keeps in-frame clones, though not all of them. The sample contains around 72,000 clones, almost 90% of which appear only once. V and J are TRBV10-3 and TRBJ1-2, with D perhaps matching TRBD1 (5 bases). The source was CD4+ or CD8+ T cells sorted from blood, collected in a trial of the OX40 agonist ivuxolimab. The sequence derives from an adult with an advanced solid tumor such as melanoma, head and neck, liver or kidney cancer. The CDR3 region has the DNA TGTGCCATCAGTATAGACAGATACTATGGCTACACCTTC. Its protein is CAISIDRYYGYTF.